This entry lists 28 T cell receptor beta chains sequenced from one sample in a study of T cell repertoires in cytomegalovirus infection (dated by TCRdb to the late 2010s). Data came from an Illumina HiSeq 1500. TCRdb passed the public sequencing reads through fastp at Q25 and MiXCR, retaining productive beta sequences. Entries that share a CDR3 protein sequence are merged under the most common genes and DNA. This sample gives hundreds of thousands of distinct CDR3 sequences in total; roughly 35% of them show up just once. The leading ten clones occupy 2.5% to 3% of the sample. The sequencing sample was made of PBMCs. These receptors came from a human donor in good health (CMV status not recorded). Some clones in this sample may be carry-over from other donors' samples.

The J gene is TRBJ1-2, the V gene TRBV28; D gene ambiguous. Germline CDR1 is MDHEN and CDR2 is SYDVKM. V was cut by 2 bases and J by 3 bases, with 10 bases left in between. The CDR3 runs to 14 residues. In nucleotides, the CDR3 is TGTGCCAGCAGTTTAGGCAGCGGGCACTATGGCTACACCTTC. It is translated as CASSLGSGHYGYTF.

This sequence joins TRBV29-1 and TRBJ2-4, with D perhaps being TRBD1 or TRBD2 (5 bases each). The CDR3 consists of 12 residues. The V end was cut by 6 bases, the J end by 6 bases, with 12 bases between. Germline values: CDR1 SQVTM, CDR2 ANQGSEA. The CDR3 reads CSVAGRGNIQYF. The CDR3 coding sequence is TGCAGCGTCGCAGGGAGAGGAAACATTCAGTACTTC.

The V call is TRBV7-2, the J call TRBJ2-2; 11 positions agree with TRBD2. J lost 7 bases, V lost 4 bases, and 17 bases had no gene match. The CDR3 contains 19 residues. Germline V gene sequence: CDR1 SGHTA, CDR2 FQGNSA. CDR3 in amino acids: CASSSRSAGLAEVGGELFF. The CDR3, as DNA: TGTGCCAGCAGCTCCCGATCGGCGGGACTAGCGGAAGTAGGCGGGGAGCTGTTTTTT.

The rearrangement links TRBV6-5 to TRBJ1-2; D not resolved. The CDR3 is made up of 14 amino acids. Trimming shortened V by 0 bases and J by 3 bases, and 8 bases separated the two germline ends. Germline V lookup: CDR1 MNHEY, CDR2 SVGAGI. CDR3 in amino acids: CASSYSRIDYGYTF. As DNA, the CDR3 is TGTGCCAGCAGTTACTCGAGAATAGACTATGGCTACACCTTC.

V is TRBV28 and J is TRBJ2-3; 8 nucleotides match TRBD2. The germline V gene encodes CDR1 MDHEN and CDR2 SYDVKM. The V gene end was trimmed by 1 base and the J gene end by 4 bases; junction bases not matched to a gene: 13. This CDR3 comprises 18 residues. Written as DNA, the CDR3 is TGTGCCAGCAGTTTATCGACTCCAGCGGGAGTGAGCGCAGATACGCAGTATTTT. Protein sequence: CASSLSTPAGVSADTQYF.

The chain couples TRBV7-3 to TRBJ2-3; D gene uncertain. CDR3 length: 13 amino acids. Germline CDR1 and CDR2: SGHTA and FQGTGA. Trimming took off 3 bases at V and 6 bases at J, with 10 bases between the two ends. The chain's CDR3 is CASSFLMEDTQYF. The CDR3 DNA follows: TGTGCCAGCAGCTTTTTGATGGAGGATACGCAGTATTTT.

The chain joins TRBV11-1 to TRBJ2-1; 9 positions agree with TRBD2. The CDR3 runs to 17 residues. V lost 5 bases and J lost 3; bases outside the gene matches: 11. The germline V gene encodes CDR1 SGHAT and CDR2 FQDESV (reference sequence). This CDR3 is CASSLYPSGEVYNEQFF. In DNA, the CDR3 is TGTGCCAGCAGCCTTTACCCTAGCGGGGAGGTCTACAATGAGCAGTTCTTC.

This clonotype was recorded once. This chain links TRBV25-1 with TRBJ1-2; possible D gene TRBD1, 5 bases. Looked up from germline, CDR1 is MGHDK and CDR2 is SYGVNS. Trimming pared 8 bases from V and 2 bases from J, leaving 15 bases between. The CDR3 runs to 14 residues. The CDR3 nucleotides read TGTGCCAGCGATGACAGTGGGGGGAACTATGGCTACACCTTC. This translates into CASDDSGGNYGYTF.

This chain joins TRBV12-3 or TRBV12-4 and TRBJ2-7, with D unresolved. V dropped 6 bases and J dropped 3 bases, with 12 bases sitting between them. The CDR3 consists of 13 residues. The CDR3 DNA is TGTGCCAGCAGCCCCGACTCTAACTACGAGCAGTACTTC. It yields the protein CASSPDSNYEQYF.

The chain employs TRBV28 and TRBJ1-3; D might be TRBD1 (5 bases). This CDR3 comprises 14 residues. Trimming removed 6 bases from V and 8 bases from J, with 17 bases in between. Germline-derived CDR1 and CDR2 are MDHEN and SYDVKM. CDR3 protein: CASRSSGSGYTIYF. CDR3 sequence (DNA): TGTGCCAGCAGAAGCTCAGGGTCGGGGTACACCATATATTTT. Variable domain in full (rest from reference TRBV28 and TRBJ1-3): DVKVTQSSRYLVKRTGEKVFLECVQDMDHENMFWYRQDPGLGLRLIYFSYDVKMKEKGDIPEGYSVSREKKERFSLILESASTNQTSMYLCASRSSGSGYTIYFGEGSWLTVV.

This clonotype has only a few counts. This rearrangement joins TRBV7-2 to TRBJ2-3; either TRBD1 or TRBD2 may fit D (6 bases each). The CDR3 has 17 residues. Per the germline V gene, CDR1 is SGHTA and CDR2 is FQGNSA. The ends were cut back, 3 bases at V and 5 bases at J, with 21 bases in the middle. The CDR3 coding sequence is TGTGCCAGCAGCTTCCGGGAACAGGGAGGTTGGGAAGATACGCAGTATTTT. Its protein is CASSFREQGGWEDTQYF. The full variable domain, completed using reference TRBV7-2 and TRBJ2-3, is GAGVSQSPSNKVTEKGKDVELRCDPISGHTALYWYRQSLGQGLEFLIYFQGNSAPDKSGLPSDRFSAERTGGSVSTLTIQRTQQEDSAVYLCASSFREQGGWEDTQYFGPGTRLTVL.

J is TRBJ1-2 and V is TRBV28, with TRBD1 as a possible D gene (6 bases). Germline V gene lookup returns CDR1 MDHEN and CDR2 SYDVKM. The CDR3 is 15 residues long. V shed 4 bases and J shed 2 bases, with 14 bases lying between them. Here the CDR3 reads CASSSRGAGNYGYTF. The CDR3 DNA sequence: TGTGCCAGCAGTTCCCGGGGGGCGGGAAACTATGGCTACACCTTC.

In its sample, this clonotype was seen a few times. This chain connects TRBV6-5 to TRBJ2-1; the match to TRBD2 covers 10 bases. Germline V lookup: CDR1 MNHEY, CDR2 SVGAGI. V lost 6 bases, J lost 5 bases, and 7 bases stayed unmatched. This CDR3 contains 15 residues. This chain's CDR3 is CASSTSGRANNEQFF. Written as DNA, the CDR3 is TGTGCCAGCAGCACCAGCGGGAGGGCGAACAATGAGCAGTTCTTC.

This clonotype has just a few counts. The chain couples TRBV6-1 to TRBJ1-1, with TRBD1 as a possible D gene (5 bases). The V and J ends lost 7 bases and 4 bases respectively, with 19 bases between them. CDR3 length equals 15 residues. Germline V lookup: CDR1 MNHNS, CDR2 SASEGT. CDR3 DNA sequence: TGTGCCAGCACCAAAACTATCTTCGGGGGCACTGAAGCTTTCTTT. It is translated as CASTKTIFGGTEAFF.

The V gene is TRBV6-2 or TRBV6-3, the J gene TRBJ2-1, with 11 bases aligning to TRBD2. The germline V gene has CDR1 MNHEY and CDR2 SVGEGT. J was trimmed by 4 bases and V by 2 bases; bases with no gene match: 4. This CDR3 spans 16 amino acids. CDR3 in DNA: TGTGCCAGCAGTTACCCTAGCGGGGGGTCTTACAATGAGCAGTTCTTC. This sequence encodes CASSYPSGGSYNEQFF.

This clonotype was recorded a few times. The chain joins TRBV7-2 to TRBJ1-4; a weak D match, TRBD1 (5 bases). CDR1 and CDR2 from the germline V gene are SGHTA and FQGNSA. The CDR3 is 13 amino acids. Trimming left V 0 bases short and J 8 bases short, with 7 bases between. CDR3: CASSLAGGEKLFF. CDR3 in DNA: TGTGCCAGCAGCTTAGCCGGGGGGGAAAAACTGTTTTTT. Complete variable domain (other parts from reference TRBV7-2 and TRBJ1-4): GAGVSQSPSNKVTEKGKDVELRCDPISGHTALYWYRQSLGQGLEFLIYFQGNSAPDKSGLPSDRFSAERTGGSVSTLTIQRTQQEDSAVYLCASSLAGGEKLFFGSGTQLSVL.

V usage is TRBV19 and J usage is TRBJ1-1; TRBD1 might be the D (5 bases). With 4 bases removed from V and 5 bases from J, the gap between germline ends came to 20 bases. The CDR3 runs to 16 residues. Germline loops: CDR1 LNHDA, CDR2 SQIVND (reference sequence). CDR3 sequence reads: CASSRRGRFDSTEAFF. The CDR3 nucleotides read TGTGCCAGTAGTAGGCGGGGCAGGTTTGACTCTACTGAAGCTTTCTTT.

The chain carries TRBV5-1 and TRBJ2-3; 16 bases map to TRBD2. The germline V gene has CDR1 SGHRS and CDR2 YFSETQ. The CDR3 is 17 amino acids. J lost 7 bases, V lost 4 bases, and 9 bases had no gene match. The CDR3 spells CASSPGTSGGASYTQYF. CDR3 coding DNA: TGCGCCAGCAGCCCCGGGACTAGCGGGGGGGCCTCATATACGCAGTATTTT.

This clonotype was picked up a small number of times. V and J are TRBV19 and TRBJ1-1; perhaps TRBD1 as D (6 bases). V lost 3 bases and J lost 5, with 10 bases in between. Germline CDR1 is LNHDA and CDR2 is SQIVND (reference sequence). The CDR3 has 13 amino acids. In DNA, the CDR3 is TGTGCCAGTAGTATTCTGGGGGCGACTGAAGCTTTCTTT. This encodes CASSILGATEAFF.

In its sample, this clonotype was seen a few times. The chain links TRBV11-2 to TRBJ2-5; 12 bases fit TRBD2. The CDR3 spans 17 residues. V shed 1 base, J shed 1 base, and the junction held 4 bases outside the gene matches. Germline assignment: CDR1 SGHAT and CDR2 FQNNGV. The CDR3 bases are TGTGCCAGCAGCTTAGGGGCTAGCGGGGGGGCCCAAGAGACCCAGTACTTC. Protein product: CASSLGASGGAQETQYF.

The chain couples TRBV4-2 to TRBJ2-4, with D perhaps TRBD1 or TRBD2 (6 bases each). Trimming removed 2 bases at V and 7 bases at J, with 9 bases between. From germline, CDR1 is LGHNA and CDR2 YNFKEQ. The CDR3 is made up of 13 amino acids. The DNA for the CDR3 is TGTGCCAGCAGCCAACTAGGGGGGAACATTCAGTACTTC. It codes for CASSQLGGNIQYF.

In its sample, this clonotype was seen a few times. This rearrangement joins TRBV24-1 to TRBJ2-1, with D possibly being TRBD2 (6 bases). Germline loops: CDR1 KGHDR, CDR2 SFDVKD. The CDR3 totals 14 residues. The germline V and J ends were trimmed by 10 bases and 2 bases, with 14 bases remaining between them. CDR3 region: CATSRELPYNEQFF. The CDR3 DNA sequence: TGTGCCACGAGTCGGGAGCTCCCCTACAATGAGCAGTTCTTC.

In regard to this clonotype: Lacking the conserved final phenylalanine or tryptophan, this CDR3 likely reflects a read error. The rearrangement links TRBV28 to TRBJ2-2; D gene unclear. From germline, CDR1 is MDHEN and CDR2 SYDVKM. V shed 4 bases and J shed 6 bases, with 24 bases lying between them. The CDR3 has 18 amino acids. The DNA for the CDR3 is TGTGCCAGCAGTTCAAAATGGGGAAGCGCCCCACGCCCCGGGGAGCTGTTTTTG. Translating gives CASSSKWGSAPRPGELFL.

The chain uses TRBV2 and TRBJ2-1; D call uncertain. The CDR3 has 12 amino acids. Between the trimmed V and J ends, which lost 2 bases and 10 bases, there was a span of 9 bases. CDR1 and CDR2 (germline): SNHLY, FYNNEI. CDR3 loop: CASSEPDLEQFF. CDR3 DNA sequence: TGTGCCAGCAGTGAACCGGACCTCGAGCAGTTCTTC.

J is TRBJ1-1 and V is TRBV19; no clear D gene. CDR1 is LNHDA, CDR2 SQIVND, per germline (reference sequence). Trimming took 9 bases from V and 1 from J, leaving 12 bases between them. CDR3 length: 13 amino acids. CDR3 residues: CASVVSGNTEAFF. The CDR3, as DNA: TGTGCCAGCGTGGTATCGGGGAACACTGAAGCTTTCTTT.

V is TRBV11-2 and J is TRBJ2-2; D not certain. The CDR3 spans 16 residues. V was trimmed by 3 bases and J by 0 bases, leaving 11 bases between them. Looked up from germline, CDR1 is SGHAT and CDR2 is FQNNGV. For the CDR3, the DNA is TGTGCCAGCAGCTTTTACAAGTTCGCGAACACCGGGGAGCTGTTTTTT. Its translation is CASSFYKFANTGELFF. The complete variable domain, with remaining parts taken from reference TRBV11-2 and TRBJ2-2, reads EAGVAQSPRYKIIEKRQSVAFWCNPISGHATLYWYQQILGQGPKLLIQFQNNGVVDDSQLPKDRFSAERLKGVDSTLKIQPAKLEDSAVYLCASSFYKFANTGELFFGEGSRLTVL.

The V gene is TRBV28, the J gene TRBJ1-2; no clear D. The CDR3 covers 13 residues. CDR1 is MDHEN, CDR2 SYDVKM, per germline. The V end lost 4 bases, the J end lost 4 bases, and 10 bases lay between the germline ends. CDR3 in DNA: TGTGCCAGCAGTTACCCGGGTATCTATGGCTACACCTTC. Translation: CASSYPGIYGYTF.

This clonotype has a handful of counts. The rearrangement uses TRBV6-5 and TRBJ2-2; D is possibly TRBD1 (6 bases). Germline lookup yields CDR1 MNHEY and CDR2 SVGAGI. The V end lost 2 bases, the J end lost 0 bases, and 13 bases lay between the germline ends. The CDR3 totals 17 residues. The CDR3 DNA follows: TGTGCCAGCAGTTACCATACGGGACAACCGAACACCGGGGAGCTGTTTTTT. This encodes CASSYHTGQPNTGELFF.